This entry concerns a single T cell receptor (beta chain). The germline CDR1 and CDR2 sequences are MDHEN and SYDVKM. Losses at the gene ends were 8 bases for V and 8 bases for J; bases not matched to a gene: 5. This CDR3 comprises 13 residues. Clones were sequenced by immunoSEQ multiplex PCR, and TCRdb holds only the in-frame ones, with some missing. The sample yields around 290,000 clones, 85% to 90% seen once. The data originate from a study of blood T cell repertoires in COVID-19. The specimen was PBMCs or T cells enriched from blood (not recorded which). The origin of this receptor is a woman aged 55-70 years in a cohort exposed to, infected with or recovered from COVID-19 (not recorded which). This chain connects TRBV28 to TRBJ2-1, with 11 bases fitting TRBD2. The CDR3 is CASWGLAVYEQFF. The DNA for the CDR3 is TGTGCCAGCTGGGGACTAGCGGTGTATGAGCAGTTCTTC.